These T cell receptor beta chains were read from a single sample in a study of control samples from healthy donors and cancer patients. Clones were sequenced by immunoSEQ multiplex PCR, and TCRdb holds only the in-frame ones, with some missing. Here the sample spans some 150,000 clones, nearly 95% being singletons. Material for sequencing was blood. Every receptor here comes from a man in his fifties or sixties in good health. CDR3s include the opening cysteine and the closing phenylalanine or tryptophan. Fields, in order: CDR3 protein, D gene, V gene. D genes are given only for firm matches.

cdr3_aa: CASSLPQANTGELFF
d_call: -
v_call: TRBV28

cdr3_aa: CASSFDRGTDTQYF
d_call: -
v_call: TRBV28

cdr3_aa: CASSPAGTASYGYTF
d_call: TRBD1
v_call: TRBV18

cdr3_aa: CASSRQGAANYNSPLHF
d_call: TRBD1
v_call: TRBV27

cdr3_aa: CASSPGTQETQYF
d_call: -
v_call: TRBV11-2

cdr3_aa: CASSIQPNEQFF
d_call: -
v_call: TRBV19

cdr3_aa: CASSLRQGLNEQFF
d_call: -
v_call: TRBV7-9

cdr3_aa: CASSLGQAGANVLTF
d_call: -
v_call: TRBV5-1

cdr3_aa: CASSLDSPSSGNTIYF
d_call: -
v_call: TRBV5-1

cdr3_aa: CASSLETANTEAFF
d_call: -
v_call: TRBV7-9

cdr3_aa: CASSIQGANQETQYF
d_call: TRBD1
v_call: TRBV19

cdr3_aa: CASSPLLVQGLATDTQYF
d_call: -
v_call: TRBV18

cdr3_aa: CASSGGQGHNQPQHF
d_call: TRBD1
v_call: TRBV19

cdr3_aa: CATSPGGPPYEQYF
d_call: -
v_call: TRBV15

cdr3_aa: CASSQDSTGVAYSGNTIYF
d_call: TRBD1
v_call: TRBV4-1

cdr3_aa: CASSPPSSGGTDTQYF
d_call: TRBD2
v_call: TRBV5-1

cdr3_aa: CASSRDRGNSPLHF
d_call: -
v_call: TRBV6-5

cdr3_aa: CASSLSAPPSNTEAFF
d_call: -
v_call: TRBV28